These T cell receptor beta chains were read from a single sample in a study of chemoradiotherapy in HPV16-positive cancers. Profiling relied on immunoSEQ multiplex PCR, and the TCRdb table lists in-frame clones only, not all of them. The table lists approximately 32,000 clones, roughly 75% of them singletons, with 3.8% in the top ten. Sequencing used blood, obtained from a patient who underwent chemoradiotherapy. These receptors originate from a human donor with HPV-associated anogenital cancer. The CDR3 runs from the conserved cysteine through the conserved F or W. The D gene is left open where the match is weak. The listing skips clone size in some rows; elsewhere it reads once, few, many or a size class.

clone_size	j_call	d_call	v_call	cdr3_nt	cdr3_aa
.	TRBJ2-7	TRBD2	TRBV5-5	TGTGCCAGCAGCTTAAGCGGGGAAAGGCAGTACTTC	CASSLSGERQYF
.	TRBJ1-3	TRBD1	TRBV19	TGTGCCAGTACCTCCCCCCGGACAGGGACTGGAAACACCATATATTTT	CASTSPRTGTGNTIYF
.	TRBJ1-2	TRBD1	TRBV5-5	TGTGCCAGCAGCTTCGAGGGACAGGGAATTGGCTACACCTTC	CASSFEGQGIGYTF
.	TRBJ1-2	.	TRBV19	TGTGCCAGTAGTATAGAGCGGGGAACCTATGGCTACACCTTC	CASSIERGTYGYTF
.	TRBJ1-4	TRBD1	TRBV5-6	TGTGCCAGCAGCTTCAAACAGGGGACTAATGAAAAACTGTTTTTT	CASSFKQGTNEKLFF
few	TRBJ1-2	.	TRBV13	TGTGCCAGCAGCTTAGAGCGGGGAGTAGGCTATGGCTACACCTTC	CASSLERGVGYGYTF
.	TRBJ2-3	TRBD2	TRBV2	TGTGCCAGCACCCGACTAGCGGGGGCCTCAGATACGCAGTATTTT	CASTRLAGASDTQYF
.	TRBJ1-5	.	TRBV30	TGTGCCTGTCGGGGGGATTTCAATCAGCCCCAGCATTTT	CACRGDFNQPQHF
.	TRBJ1-2	.	TRBV7-2	TGTGCCAGCAGCTTAGGGGGACCGGGGGGCTACACCTTC	CASSLGGPGGYTF
.	TRBJ2-5	.	TRBV6-1	TGTGCCAGCAGCGTATCCTTGGGGTCCCAAGAGACCCAGTACTTC	CASSVSLGSQETQYF
.	TRBJ2-5	TRBD2	TRBV12-5	TGTGCTAGTGGTTCGGGACTAGCGGGAGAGACCCAGTACTTC	CASGSGLAGETQYF